This T cell receptor (beta chain) was recorded in a study of blood T cell repertoires in COVID-19. V shed 3 bases and J 2 bases; nucleotides not matched to a gene: 1. Per germline, CDR1 SNHLY and CDR2 FYNNEI. The CDR3 is 14 residues long. TCRdb's table, derived via immunoSEQ multiplex PCR, lists solely in-frame clones and lacks some. Here the sample spans more than 150,000 clones, around 86% being singletons. The TCR comes from a man in his 70s who had recovered from COVID-19. The chain uses TRBV2 and TRBJ1-5; TRBD1 matches at 7 bases. Material: peripheral blood. The CDR3 bases are TGTGCCAGCAGTGATACAGGGGGCAATCAGCCCCAGCATTTT. It encodes CASSDTGGNQPQHF.